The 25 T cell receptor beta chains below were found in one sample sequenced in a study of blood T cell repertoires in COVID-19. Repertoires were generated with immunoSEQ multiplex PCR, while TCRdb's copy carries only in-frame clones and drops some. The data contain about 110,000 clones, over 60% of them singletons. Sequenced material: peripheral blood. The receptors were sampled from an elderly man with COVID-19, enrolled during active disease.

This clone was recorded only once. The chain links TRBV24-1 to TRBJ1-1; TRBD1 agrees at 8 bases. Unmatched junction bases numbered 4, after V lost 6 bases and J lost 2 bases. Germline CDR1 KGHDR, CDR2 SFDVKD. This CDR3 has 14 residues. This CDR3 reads CATSPGTGNTEAFF. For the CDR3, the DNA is TGTGCCACCAGTCCCGGGACAGGTAACACTGAAGCTTTCTTT.

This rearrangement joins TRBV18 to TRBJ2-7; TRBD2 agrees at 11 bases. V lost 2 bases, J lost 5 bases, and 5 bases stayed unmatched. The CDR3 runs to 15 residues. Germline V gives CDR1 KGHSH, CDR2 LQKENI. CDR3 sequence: CASSPDVAGGHEQYF. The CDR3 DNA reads TGTGCCAGCTCACCAGATGTAGCGGGAGGGCACGAGCAGTACTTC.

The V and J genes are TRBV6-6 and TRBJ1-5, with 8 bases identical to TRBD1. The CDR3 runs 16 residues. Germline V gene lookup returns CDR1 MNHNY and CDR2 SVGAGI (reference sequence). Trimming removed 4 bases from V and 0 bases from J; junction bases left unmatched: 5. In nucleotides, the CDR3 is TGTGCCAGCAGTTCGGGGACAGGTTATAGCAATCAGCCCCAGCATTTT. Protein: CASSSGTGYSNQPQHF.

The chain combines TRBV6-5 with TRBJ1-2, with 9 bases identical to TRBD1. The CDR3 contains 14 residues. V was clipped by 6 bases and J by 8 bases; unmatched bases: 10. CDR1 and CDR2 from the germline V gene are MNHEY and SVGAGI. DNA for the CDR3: TGTGCCAGCAGCCCAATAACAGGGGGCGACGGCTACACCTTC. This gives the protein CASSPITGGDGYTF.

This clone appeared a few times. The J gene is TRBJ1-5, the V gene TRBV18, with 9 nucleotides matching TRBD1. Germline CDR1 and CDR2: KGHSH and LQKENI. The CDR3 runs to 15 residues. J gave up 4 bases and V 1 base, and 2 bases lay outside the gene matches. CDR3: CASSPRTGENQPQHF. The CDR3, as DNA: TGTGCCAGCTCACCACGGACAGGGGAAAATCAGCCCCAGCATTTT.

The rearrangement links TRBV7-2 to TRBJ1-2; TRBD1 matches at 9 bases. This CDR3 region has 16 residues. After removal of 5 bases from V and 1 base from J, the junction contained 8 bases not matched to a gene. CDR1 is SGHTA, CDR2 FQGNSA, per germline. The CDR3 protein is CASSPRDRAFNYGYTF. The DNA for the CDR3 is TGTGCCAGCAGCCCCCGGGACAGGGCCTTTAACTATGGCTACACCTTC.

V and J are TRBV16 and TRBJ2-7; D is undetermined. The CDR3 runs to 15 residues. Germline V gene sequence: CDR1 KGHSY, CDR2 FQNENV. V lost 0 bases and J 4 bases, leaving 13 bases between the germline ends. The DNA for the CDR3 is TGTGCCAGCAGCCAATCGCTCGGCAGGTCATACGAGCAGTACTTC. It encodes CASSQSLGRSYEQYF. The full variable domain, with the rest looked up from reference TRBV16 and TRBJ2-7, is GEEVAQTPKHLVRGEGQKAKLYCAPIKGHSYVFWYQQVLKNEFKFLISFQNENVFDETGMPKERFSAKCLPNSPCSLEIQATKLEDSAVYFCASSQSLGRSYEQYFGPGTRLTVT.

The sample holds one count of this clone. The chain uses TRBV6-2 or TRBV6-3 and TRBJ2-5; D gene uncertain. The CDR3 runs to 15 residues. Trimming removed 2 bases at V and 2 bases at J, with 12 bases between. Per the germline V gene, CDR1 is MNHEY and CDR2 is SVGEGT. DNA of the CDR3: TGTGCCAGCAGTTACACCGGTCGTGTACAAGAGACCCAGTACTTC. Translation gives CASSYTGRVQETQYF.

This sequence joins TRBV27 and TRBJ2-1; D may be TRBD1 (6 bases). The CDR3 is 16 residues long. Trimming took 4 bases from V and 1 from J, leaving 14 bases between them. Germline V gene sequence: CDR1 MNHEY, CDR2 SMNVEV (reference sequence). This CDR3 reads CASSSLTGPSYNEQFF. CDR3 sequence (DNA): TGTGCCAGCAGTTCCCTGACAGGTCCTTCCTACAATGAGCAGTTCTTC.

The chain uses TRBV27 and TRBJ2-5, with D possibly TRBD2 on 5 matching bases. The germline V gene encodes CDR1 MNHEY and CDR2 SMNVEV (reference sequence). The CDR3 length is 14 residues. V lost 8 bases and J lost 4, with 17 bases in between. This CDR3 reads CASSQGSSVETQYF. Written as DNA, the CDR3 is TGTGCCAGCTCACAAGGGAGTTCGGTAGAGACCCAGTACTTC.

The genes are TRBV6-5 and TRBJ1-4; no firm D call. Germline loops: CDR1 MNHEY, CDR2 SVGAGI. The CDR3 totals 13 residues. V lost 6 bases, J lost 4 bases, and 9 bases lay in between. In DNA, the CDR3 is TGTGCCAGCAGCTTGGCCATTAATGAAAAACTGTTTTTT. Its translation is CASSLAINEKLFF.

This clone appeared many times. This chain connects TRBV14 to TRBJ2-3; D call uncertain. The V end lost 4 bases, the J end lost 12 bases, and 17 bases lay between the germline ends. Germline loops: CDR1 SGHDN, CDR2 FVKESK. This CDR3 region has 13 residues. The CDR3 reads CASSPSTAPIQYF. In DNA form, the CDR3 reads TGTGCCAGCAGCCCCTCGACTGCCCCGATACAGTATTTT.

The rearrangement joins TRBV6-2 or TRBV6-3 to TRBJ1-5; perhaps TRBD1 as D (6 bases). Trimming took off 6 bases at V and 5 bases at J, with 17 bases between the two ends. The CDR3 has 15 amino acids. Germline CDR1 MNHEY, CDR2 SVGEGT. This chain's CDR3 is CASSLQGIQYQPQHF. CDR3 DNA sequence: TGTGCCAGCAGCCTACAGGGAATACAATATCAGCCCCAGCATTTT.

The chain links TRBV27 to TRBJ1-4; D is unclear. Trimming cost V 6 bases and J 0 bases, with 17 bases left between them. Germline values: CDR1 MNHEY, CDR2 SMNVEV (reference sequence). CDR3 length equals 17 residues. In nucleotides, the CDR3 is TGTGCCAGCAGCCTCAACCCGACACATGCAACTAATGAAAAACTGTTTTTT. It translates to CASSLNPTHATNEKLFF.

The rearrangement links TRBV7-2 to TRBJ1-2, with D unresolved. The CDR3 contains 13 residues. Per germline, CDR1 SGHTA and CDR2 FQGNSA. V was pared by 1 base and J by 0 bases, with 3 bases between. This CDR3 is CASSLEPNYGYTF. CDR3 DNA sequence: TGTGCCAGCAGCTTAGAGCCTAACTATGGCTACACCTTC. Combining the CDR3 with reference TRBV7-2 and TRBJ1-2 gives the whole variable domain GAGVSQSPSNKVTEKGKDVELRCDPISGHTALYWYRQSLGQGLEFLIYFQGNSAPDKSGLPSDRFSAERTGGSVSTLTIQRTQQEDSAVYLCASSLEPNYGYTFGSGTRLTVV.

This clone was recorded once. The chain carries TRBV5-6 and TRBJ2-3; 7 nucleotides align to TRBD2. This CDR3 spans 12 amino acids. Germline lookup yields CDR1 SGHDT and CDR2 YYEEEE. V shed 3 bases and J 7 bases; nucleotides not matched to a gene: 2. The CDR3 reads CASSWGGNTQYF. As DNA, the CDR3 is TGTGCCAGCAGCTGGGGGGGAAATACGCAGTATTTT.

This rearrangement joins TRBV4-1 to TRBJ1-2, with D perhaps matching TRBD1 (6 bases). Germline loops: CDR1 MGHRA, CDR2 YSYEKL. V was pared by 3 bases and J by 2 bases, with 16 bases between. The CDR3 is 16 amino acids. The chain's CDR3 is CASSQNFNRVNYGYTF. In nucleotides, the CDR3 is TGCGCCAGCAGCCAGAACTTTAACAGGGTAAACTATGGCTACACCTTC.

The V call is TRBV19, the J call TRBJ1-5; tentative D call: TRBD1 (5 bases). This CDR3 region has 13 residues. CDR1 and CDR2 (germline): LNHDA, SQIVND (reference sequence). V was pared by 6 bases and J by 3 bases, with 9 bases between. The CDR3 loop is CASRWGDNQPQHF. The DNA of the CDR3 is TGTGCCAGTAGGTGGGGGGACAATCAGCCCCAGCATTTT.

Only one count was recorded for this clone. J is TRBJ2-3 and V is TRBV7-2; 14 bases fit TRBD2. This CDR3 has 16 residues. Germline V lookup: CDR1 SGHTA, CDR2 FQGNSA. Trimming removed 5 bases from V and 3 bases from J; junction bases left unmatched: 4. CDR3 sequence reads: CASSQGLAGGTDTQYF. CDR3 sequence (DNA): TGTGCCAGCAGCCAAGGACTAGCGGGAGGAACAGATACGCAGTATTTT.

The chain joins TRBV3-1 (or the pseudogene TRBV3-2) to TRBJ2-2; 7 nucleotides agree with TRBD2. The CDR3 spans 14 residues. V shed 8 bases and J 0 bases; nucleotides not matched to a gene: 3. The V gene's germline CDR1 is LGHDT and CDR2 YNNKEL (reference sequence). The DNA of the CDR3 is TGTGCCAGCGTGGGACTATCGAACACCGGGGAGCTGTTTTTT. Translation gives CASVGLSNTGELFF.

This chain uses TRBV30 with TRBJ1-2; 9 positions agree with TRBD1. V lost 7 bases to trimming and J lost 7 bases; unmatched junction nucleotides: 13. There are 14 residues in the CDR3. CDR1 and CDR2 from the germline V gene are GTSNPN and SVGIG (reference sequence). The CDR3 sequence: CAFTPGQGFSGYTF. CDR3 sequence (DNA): TGTGCCTTTACACCGGGACAGGGTTTTAGTGGCTACACCTTC.

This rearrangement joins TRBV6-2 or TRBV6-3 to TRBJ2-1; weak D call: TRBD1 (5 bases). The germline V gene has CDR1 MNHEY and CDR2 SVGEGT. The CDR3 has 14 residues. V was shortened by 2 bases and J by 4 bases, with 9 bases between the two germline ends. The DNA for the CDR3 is TGTGCCAGCAGTTACCTGGACACTTACAATGAGCAGTTCTTC. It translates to CASSYLDTYNEQFF.

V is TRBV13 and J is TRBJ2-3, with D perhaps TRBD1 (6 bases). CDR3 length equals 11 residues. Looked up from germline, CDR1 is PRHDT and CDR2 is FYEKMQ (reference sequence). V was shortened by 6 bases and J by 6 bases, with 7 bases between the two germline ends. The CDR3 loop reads CASSTGDTQYF. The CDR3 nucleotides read TGTGCCAGCAGTACAGGGGATACGCAGTATTTT.

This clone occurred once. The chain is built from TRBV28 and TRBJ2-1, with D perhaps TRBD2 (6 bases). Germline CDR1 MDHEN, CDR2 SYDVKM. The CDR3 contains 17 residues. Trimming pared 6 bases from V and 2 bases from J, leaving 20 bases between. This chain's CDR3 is CASSPWGEPTAYNEQFF. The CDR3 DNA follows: TGTGCCAGCAGCCCTTGGGGGGAGCCGACCGCCTACAATGAGCAGTTCTTC.

The CDR3 DNA is TGCGCCAGCAGCTCATCGAGACAAACCCTTTCCTACGAGCAGTACTTC. Encoded protein: CASSSSRQTLSYEQYF. The chain is built from TRBV5-1 and TRBJ2-7, with no clear D. The CDR3 is made up of 16 amino acids. Germline loops: CDR1 SGHRS, CDR2 YFSETQ. The V end was cut by 3 bases, the J end by 1 base, with 17 bases between.